One and the same sample provided the 32 T cell receptor beta chains below, sequenced in a study of memory CD4+ T cells and cytomegalovirus serostatus. The protocol was immunoSEQ multiplex PCR, while the TCRdb copy is restricted to in-frame clones and leaves out a portion. Of about 58,000 clones in the sample, more than 65% were seen once. The sort gate was single viable CD3+CD4+CD8-CD45RO+ cells for memory CD4+ T cells. The sample consisted of memory CD4+ T cells from blood. Receptors were obtained from an adult in good health and CMV-seronegative. Some clones in this sample may be carry-over from other donors' samples.

The chain couples TRBV6-6 to TRBJ1-5; D might be TRBD1 (5 bases). Trimming left V 0 bases short and J 6 bases short, with 15 bases between. Germline-derived CDR1 and CDR2 are MNHNY and SVGAGI (reference sequence). The length of the CDR3 is 16 residues. DNA for the CDR3: TGTGCCAGCAGTTACTCGAGAAGGGGTGGGGGTCAGCCCCAGCATTTT. Amino acid sequence: CASSYSRRGGGQPQHF.

The chain joins TRBV28 to TRBJ2-2; D is undetermined. V was shortened by 5 bases and J by 0 bases, with 10 bases between the two germline ends. The CDR3 is 15 residues long. Germline V gene data show CDR1 as MDHEN and CDR2 as SYDVKM. The CDR3 nucleotides read TGTGCCAGCAGTCTGGACGGAACGAACACCGGGGAGCTGTTTTTT. Translated, it gives CASSLDGTNTGELFF. The complete variable domain, with remaining parts taken from reference TRBV28 and TRBJ2-2, reads DVKVTQSSRYLVKRTGEKVFLECVQDMDHENMFWYRQDPGLGLRLIYFSYDVKMKEKGDIPEGYSVSREKKERFSLILESASTNQTSMYLCASSLDGTNTGELFFGEGSRLTVL.

V usage is TRBV30 and J usage is TRBJ1-5; D is ambiguous. The ends were cut back, 1 base at V and 5 bases at J, with 15 bases in the middle. The CDR3 has 15 amino acids. The germline CDR1 and CDR2 sequences are GTSNPN and SVGIG (reference sequence). CDR3 sequence: CAWSGQTSRDQPQHF. The CDR3 DNA sequence: TGTGCCTGGAGTGGCCAGACATCACGGGATCAGCCCCAGCATTTT.

V gene TRBV30 combines with J gene TRBJ2-3; unclear D gene. Between the trimmed V and J ends, which lost 4 bases and 4 bases, there was a span of 6 bases. Looked up from germline, CDR1 is GTSNPN and CDR2 is SVGIG (reference sequence). This CDR3 is built from 11 residues. Here the CDR3 reads CAWTRADTQYF. The CDR3 DNA follows: TGTGCCTGGACTCGGGCAGATACGCAGTATTTT.

The sample holds a few counts of this clone. This chain joins TRBV5-4 and TRBJ2-3, with D tentatively TRBD2 (6 bases). Between the trimmed V and J ends, which lost 3 bases and 1 base, there was a span of 9 bases. The CDR3 runs 14 residues. CDR1 is SGHNT and CDR2 is YYREEE in the germline V gene (reference sequence). DNA for the CDR3: TGTGCCAGCAGCTCCAAGCGGGGCACAGATACGCAGTATTTT. It is translated as CASSSKRGTDTQYF.

This chain joins TRBV4-2 and TRBJ2-7, with TRBD2 matching 8 bases. Germline CDR1 LGHNA, CDR2 YNFKEQ. V shed 6 bases and J 0 bases; nucleotides not matched to a gene: 7. The CDR3 extends over 15 amino acids. The CDR3 nucleotides read TGTGCCAGCAGACCAAACCGGGGGGGCTCCTACGAGCAGTACTTC. Protein: CASRPNRGGSYEQYF.

The table lists this clone with a count of one. V and J are TRBV7-9 and TRBJ1-3; no definite D call. CDR1 SEHNR and CDR2 FQNEAQ come from the germline V gene (reference sequence). V was clipped by 0 bases and J by 0 bases, with 9 bases between them. The CDR3 runs to 16 residues. The CDR3 reads CASSLAQPGSGNTIYF. CDR3 DNA: TGTGCCAGCAGCTTAGCACAGCCAGGCTCTGGAAACACCATATATTTT.

The CDR3 DNA sequence: TGTGCCAGCAGCCGTACACAGGTTGATGGCACTGAAGCTTTCTTT. Encoded protein: CASSRTQVDGTEAFF. The J gene is TRBJ1-1, the V gene TRBV9; D perhaps matches TRBD1 (5 bases). This CDR3 contains 15 residues. Looked up from germline, CDR1 is SGDLS and CDR2 is YYNGEE. Deletions cut 4 bases from V and 4 bases from J, with 17 bases between.

The gene calls are TRBV13 and TRBJ2-7, with 8 bases that match TRBD1. J was trimmed by 6 bases and V by 5 bases; bases with no gene match: 12. The germline gives CDR1 PRHDT, CDR2 FYEKMQ (reference sequence). The CDR3 is 15 residues long. CDR3 in amino acids: CASSTWGTGKVEQYF. CDR3 coding DNA: TGTGCCAGCAGCACCTGGGGGACAGGAAAAGTCGAGCAGTACTTC. Variable domain in full (rest from reference TRBV13 and TRBJ2-7): AAGVIQSPRHLIKEKRETATLKCYPIPRHDTVYWYQQGPGQDPQFLISFYEKMQSDKGSIPDRFSAQQFSDYHSELNMSSLELGDSALYFCASSTWGTGKVEQYFGPGTRLTVT.

The chain joins TRBV2 to TRBJ2-1; D call uncertain. Trimming left V 8 bases short and J 5 bases short, with 13 bases between. Germline CDR1 and CDR2: SNHLY and FYNNEI. The CDR3 loop spans 13 amino acids. CDR3 sequence: CASRLAVNNEQFF. CDR3 sequence (DNA): TGTGCCAGCCGACTGGCCGTTAACAATGAGCAGTTCTTC. The entire variable domain, with the rest obtained from reference TRBV2 and TRBJ2-1, is as follows: EPEVTQTPSHQVTQMGQEVILRCVPISNHLYFYWYRQILGQKVEFLVSFYNNEISEKSEIFDDQFSVERPDGSNFTLKIRSTKLEDSAMYFCASRLAVNNEQFFGPGTRLTVL.

To note about this clone: Other DNA sequences in this specimen translate into the identical CDR3. The chain uses TRBV11-2 and TRBJ2-2; no definite D call. The CDR3 spans 14 residues. Germline V gene sequence: CDR1 SGHAT, CDR2 FQNNGV. Trimming took 1 base from V and 4 from J, leaving 7 bases between them. This chain's CDR3 is CASSLGQTTGELFF. The CDR3 coding sequence is TGTGCCAGCAGCTTAGGACAAACCACCGGGGAGCTGTTTTTT. Full variable domain (outside the CDR3, taken from reference TRBV11-2 and TRBJ2-2): EAGVAQSPRYKIIEKRQSVAFWCNPISGHATLYWYQQILGQGPKLLIQFQNNGVVDDSQLPKDRFSAERLKGVDSTLKIQPAKLEDSAVYLCASSLGQTTGELFFGEGSRLTVL.

There are a few counts of this clone. CDR3 region: CASSLQSYNSPLHF. In nucleotides, the CDR3 is TGTGCCAGCAGTTTACAGTCCTATAATTCACCCCTCCACTTT. The chain has TRBV27 and TRBJ1-6, with D unclear. This CDR3 comprises 14 residues. The V gene lost 2 bases and the J gene lost 1 base, with 3 bases spanning the gap. CDR1 MNHEY and CDR2 SMNVEV come from the germline V gene (reference sequence).

The chain uses TRBV6-1 and TRBJ2-1, with 8 positions matching TRBD2. CDR3 length: 15 amino acids. J was trimmed by 5 bases and V by 2 bases; bases with no gene match: 5. Germline V gene data show CDR1 as MNHNS and CDR2 as SASEGT. This chain's CDR3 is CASSEWSGSNNEQFF. The DNA of the CDR3 is TGTGCCAGCAGTGAATGGAGCGGGAGTAACAATGAGCAGTTCTTC.

The V gene is TRBV20-1, the J gene TRBJ1-1; D is ambiguous. Germline CDR1 reads DFQATT; CDR2 reads SNEGSKA (reference sequence). V lost 1 base to trimming and J lost 7 bases, with 7 bases between them. The CDR3 length is 11 residues. CDR3 nucleotide sequence: TGCAGTGCTAGAGTAATCGGTGAAGCTTTCTTT. It is translated as CSARVIGEAFF.

J is TRBJ1-2 and V is TRBV10-3, with TRBD1 matching 9 bases. V lost 6 bases and J lost 4; bases outside the gene matches: 6. This CDR3 spans 14 amino acids. Per germline, CDR1 ENHRY and CDR2 SYGVKD. CDR3 region: CAIRPGQGLYGYTF. For the CDR3, the DNA is TGTGCCATCAGACCGGGACAGGGCCTCTATGGCTACACCTTC.

The chain has TRBV7-2 and TRBJ2-5, with D perhaps TRBD1 or TRBD2 (7 bases each). V lost 4 bases and J lost 5, with 14 bases in between. The CDR3 totals 14 residues. Germline loops: CDR1 SGHTA, CDR2 FQGNSA. CDR3: CASSWGGTVETQYF. The CDR3 region has the DNA TGTGCCAGCAGCTGGGGGGGGACAGTTGAGACCCAGTACTTC.

V gene TRBV15 combines with J gene TRBJ2-5, with TRBD1 matching over 12 bases. Germline values: CDR1 LNHNV, CDR2 YYDKDF (reference sequence). The V and J ends lost 5 bases and 5 bases, in that order; junction bases with no gene match: 6. The CDR3 loop spans 15 amino acids. The CDR3: CATSSGQGAIETQYF. The DNA for the CDR3 is TGTGCCACCAGCTCGGGACAGGGGGCGATCGAGACCCAGTACTTC.

The V and J genes are TRBV5-4 and TRBJ2-7; 9 bases map to TRBD2. The ends lost 2 bases at V and 1 base at J; junction bases unmatched: 4. There are 15 residues in the CDR3. CDR1 SGHNT and CDR2 YYREEE come from the germline V gene (reference sequence). CDR3: CASSLGGRGSYEQYF. CDR3 sequence (DNA): TGTGCCAGCAGCTTAGGCGGGAGGGGGTCCTACGAGCAGTACTTC.

The chain is built from TRBV19 and TRBJ1-1; D remains ambiguous. Deletions cut 2 bases from V and 5 bases from J, with 9 bases between. Germline-derived CDR1 and CDR2 are LNHDA and SQIVND (reference sequence). The CDR3 consists of 13 residues. This chain's CDR3 is CASSIQDGTEAFF. DNA of the CDR3: TGTGCCAGTAGTATACAGGATGGGACTGAAGCTTTCTTT.

This sequence joins TRBV19 and TRBJ1-3; D is uncertain. Germline CDR1 LNHDA, CDR2 SQIVND (reference sequence). Trimming took 4 bases from V and 0 from J, leaving 10 bases between them. The CDR3 covers 15 residues. The CDR3 spells CASSRTSNSGNTIYF. The CDR3 region has the DNA TGTGCCAGTAGTAGGACTTCAAACTCTGGAAACACCATATATTTT.

This clone was counted between two and nine times. The same CDR3 arises from other DNA sequences in this sample as well. This sequence joins TRBV5-4 and TRBJ1-4; TRBD1 aligns across 7 bases. CDR3 size: 14 residues. From germline, CDR1 is SGHNT and CDR2 YYREEE (reference sequence). The V and J ends lost 4 bases and 7 bases, in that order; junction bases with no gene match: 7. CDR3 region: CASSLDRESEKLFF. CDR3 coding DNA: TGTGCCAGCAGCCTAGACAGGGAGAGTGAAAAACTGTTTTTT.

J is TRBJ1-2 and V is TRBV7-2, with D hard to call. Trimming took 2 bases from V and 2 from J, leaving 6 bases between them. CDR3 length: 13 amino acids. The V gene's germline CDR1 is SGHTA and CDR2 FQGNSA. The CDR3 region is CASSLNSNYGYTF. The CDR3 DNA follows: TGTGCCAGCAGCTTAAACAGCAACTATGGCTACACCTTC.

The chain joins TRBV5-6 to TRBJ2-7; TRBD2 matches 11 bases. V trimming: 8 bases; J trimming: 3 bases; junction bases outside the gene matches: 1. The CDR3 covers 12 residues. Looked up from germline, CDR1 is SGHDT and CDR2 is YYEEEE. This CDR3 is CASGLAGYEQYF. The CDR3, as DNA: TGTGCCAGTGGACTAGCGGGCTACGAGCAGTACTTC.

V gene TRBV2 combines with J gene TRBJ2-3, with a possible D match to TRBD2 (5 bases). Per the germline V gene, CDR1 is SNHLY and CDR2 is FYNNEI. V dropped 2 bases and J dropped 14 bases, with 11 bases sitting between them. The CDR3 extends over 11 amino acids. The CDR3 coding sequence is TGTGCCAGCAGTGAACGACTATTGGTGTATTTT. Encoded protein: CASSERLLVYF.

This chain joins TRBV27 and TRBJ2-2; TRBD2 matches 9 bases. The CDR3 runs 16 residues. Germline-derived CDR1 and CDR2 are MNHEY and SMNVEV (reference sequence). Germline trimming cut 3 bases from V and 8 bases from J; bases unmatched to any gene: 10. In DNA form, the CDR3 reads TGTGCCAGCAGTTTGATTCTAGCGGGGACGGGGGGGGAGCTGTTTTTT. Its translation: CASSLILAGTGGELFF.

This rearrangement joins TRBV30 to TRBJ2-7; D tentatively reads TRBD1 or TRBD2 (5 bases each). Trimming stripped 4 bases from V and 7 bases from J, with 23 bases between. Germline loops: CDR1 GTSNPN, CDR2 SVGIG (reference sequence). The CDR3 has 15 amino acids. The CDR3 coding sequence is TGTGCCTGGATGGGACCGACACATCAGGTGGGGGAGCAGTACTTC. Translating it yields CAWMGPTHQVGEQYF.

The chain has TRBV9 and TRBJ2-5, with TRBD2 matching 7 bases. The V gene's germline CDR1 is SGDLS and CDR2 YYNGEE. Losses at the gene ends were 2 bases for V and 4 bases for J; bases not matched to a gene: 5. The CDR3 is 14 amino acids. CDR3 coding DNA: TGTGCCAGCAGCGTTGGACTAGGAGCAGAGACCCAGTACTTC. It codes for CASSVGLGAETQYF.

The chain links TRBV6-1 to TRBJ2-1, with TRBD2 identical over 8 bases. In germline, CDR1 is MNHNS, CDR2 SASEGT. This CDR3 has 12 amino acids. The CDR3 protein is CLAGIPYNEQFF. CDR3 DNA: TGTTTAGCGGGAATTCCCTACAATGAGCAGTTCTTC.

V usage is TRBV27 and J usage is TRBJ1-1, with 9 bases fitting TRBD1. J was trimmed by 5 bases and V by 6 bases; bases with no gene match: 10. The CDR3 sequence is 15 residues long. Looked up from germline, CDR1 is MNHEY and CDR2 is SMNVEV (reference sequence). CDR3 region: CASSSQGTGLTEAFF. In nucleotides, the CDR3 is TGTGCCAGCAGCTCTCAGGGGACAGGGTTGACTGAAGCTTTCTTT.

V usage is TRBV10-2 and J usage is TRBJ2-3; weak D call: TRBD1 (5 bases). Germline V gene data show CDR1 as WSHSY and CDR2 as SAAADI. The CDR3 runs 14 residues. V gave up 3 bases and J gave up 8 bases, with 15 bases separating them. CDR3 DNA sequence: TGCGCCAGCAGTGAAATATTGGGGCTAGGTACGCAGTATTTT. This codes for CASSEILGLGTQYF.

The chain joins TRBV10-1 to TRBJ2-3; 11 nucleotides agree with TRBD2. This CDR3 has 15 amino acids. Trimming took 5 bases from V and 3 from J; bases not matched to a gene: 4. Germline V lookup: CDR1 WNHNN, CDR2 SYGVQD (reference sequence). The CDR3 spells CASSPSGRSTDTQYF. In DNA, the CDR3 is TGCGCCAGCAGTCCTAGCGGGAGGTCGACAGATACGCAGTATTTT.

The genes are TRBV5-1 and TRBJ2-2, with 7 bases aligning to TRBD1. This CDR3 is built from 16 residues. V lost 2 bases, J lost 4 bases, and 8 bases stayed unmatched. Germline CDR1 and CDR2: SGHRS and YFSETQ. In DNA form, the CDR3 reads TGCGCCAGCAGCTTAGCCGGGACAGAGAGCACCGGGGAGCTGTTTTTT. Encoded protein: CASSLAGTESTGELFF.